Below are 8 T cell receptor beta chains sequenced from a single sample in a study of human T cells and chemical hapten exposure. Each CDR3 protein is one row after TCRdb ran MiXCR on the RACE reads. This table has about 37,000 distinct CDR3 sequences, approximately 5% appearing once. The time point here: healthy volunteer bleed at 6 weeks. The authors' total RNA extraction used unfractionated whole blood. Sample: whole blood. These receptors all stem from a human donor in good health. Some clones in this sample may be carry-over from other donors' samples.

Many counts were recorded for this clonotype. The J gene is TRBJ2-1, the V gene TRBV6-5, with 9 bases that match TRBD2. The germline V gene has CDR1 MNHEY and CDR2 SVGAGI. Trimming cost V 0 bases and J 9 bases; bases outside gene matches: 9. The CDR3 is made up of 16 amino acids. The CDR3 DNA sequence: TGTGCCAGCAGTTACTCGCCAGCGGGGGGAATGGTTGAGCAGTTCTTC. The encoded protein is CASSYSPAGGMVEQFF.

This clonotype rates as medium-sized. This chain links TRBV6-5 with TRBJ2-3; 10 bases agree with TRBD2. The CDR3 contains 16 residues. J was trimmed by 2 bases and V by 5 bases; bases with no gene match: 7. Germline V lookup: CDR1 MNHEY, CDR2 SVGAGI. CDR3 nucleotide sequence: TGTGCCAGCAGTCGATTCGGGACTAGCGTCACAGATACGCAGTATTTT. This gives the protein CASSRFGTSVTDTQYF.

This clonotype was seen more than once but under ten times. CDR3 amino acids: CASSSTDRVTEAFF. The CDR3 DNA reads TGTGCCAGCAGCTCTACCGACAGGGTAACTGAAGCTTTCTTT. V usage is TRBV5-5 and J usage is TRBJ1-1, with 7 positions matching TRBD1. From germline, CDR1 is SGHKS and CDR2 YYEKEE (reference sequence). With 3 bases clipped from V and 5 bases from J, the junction kept 7 bases outside the gene matches. CDR3 length: 14 residues.

There are a few counts of this clonotype. The chain uses TRBV18 and TRBJ2-7, with D hard to call. Germline assignment: CDR1 KGHSH and CDR2 LQKENI. V was trimmed by 3 bases and J by 0 bases, leaving 6 bases between them. The CDR3 length is 13 residues. This CDR3 is CASSPESSYEQYF. The CDR3 nucleotides read TGTGCCAGCTCACCGGAGAGCTCCTACGAGCAGTACTTC.

This clonotype was counted only a few times. The chain has TRBV11-2 and TRBJ1-4; D is ambiguous. CDR1 is SGHAT and CDR2 is FQNNGV in the germline V gene. This CDR3 has 13 residues. Trimming stripped 2 bases from V and 8 bases from J, with 9 bases between. The CDR3 nucleotides are TGTGCCAGCAGCTTATTTATTGGAGAAAAACTGTTTTTT. It is translated as CASSLFIGEKLFF.

Judged by abundance, this clonotype is medium-sized. The V gene is TRBV7-9, the J gene TRBJ2-1; D is unresolved. The CDR3 is made up of 12 amino acids. The V gene lost 2 bases and the J gene lost 7 bases, with 6 bases spanning the gap. From germline, CDR1 is SEHNR and CDR2 FQNEAQ (reference sequence). The CDR3 here is CASSLLPNEQFF. Written as DNA, the CDR3 is TGTGCCAGCAGCTTATTGCCGAATGAGCAGTTCTTC.

At least ten counts were recorded for this clonotype. This sequence joins TRBV5-1 and TRBJ2-5; D is unclear. Trimming removed 4 bases from V and 4 bases from J, with 8 bases in between. Germline CDR1 SGHRS, CDR2 YFSETQ. The CDR3 loop spans 12 amino acids. CDR3 protein: CASSGGLETQYF. CDR3 DNA sequence: TGCGCCAGCAGCGGCGGCCTAGAGACCCAGTACTTC.

This clonotype appeared a few times. The J gene is TRBJ1-2, the V gene TRBV28; 9 bases fit TRBD1. Germline V lookup: CDR1 MDHEN, CDR2 SYDVKM. Unmatched junction bases numbered 8, after V lost 4 bases and J lost 5 bases. This CDR3 is 15 amino acids long. In DNA form, the CDR3 reads TGTGCCAGCAGTTCCGGGACAGGGAGGATGTATGGCTACACCTTC. It encodes CASSSGTGRMYGYTF.